This T cell receptor beta chain appears in the sequencing data of a study of T cell responses to AZD1222 COVID-19 vaccine. Notes on this clone: Antigen: not known.

Study results and caveats: Among the donors, most were white British and more were female, and clonal diversity was possibly underestimated. Vaccine-associated CD4 TCRs spanned spike, dominant at 160-218 and 743-854. Two AZD1222 administrations were followed by greater Spike-specific TCR breadth and depth.

Second-dose schedules of about 4 or about 12 weeks were combined. Sequencing used immunoSEQ multiplex PCR; TCRdb keeps in-frame clones, though not all of them. The repertoire holds 150,000 to 200,000 clones, with 94% as singletons. In germline, CDR1 is SGHTS, CDR2 YDEGEE. The V segment lost 3 bases and the J segment 3 bases; nucleotides outside the gene matches: 5. CDR3 length: 15 residues. Here the sequenced sample was peripheral blood, taken 28 days after the second AZD1222 dose. V and J are TRBV5-8 and TRBJ1-1; 10 bases map to TRBD1. This receptor was identified in an adult who received the AZD1222 COVID-19 vaccine. The CDR3 DNA is TGTGCCAGCAGCTGGTCCGGGACAGGGGACACTGAAGCTTTCTTT. Translating it yields CASSWSGTGDTEAFF.